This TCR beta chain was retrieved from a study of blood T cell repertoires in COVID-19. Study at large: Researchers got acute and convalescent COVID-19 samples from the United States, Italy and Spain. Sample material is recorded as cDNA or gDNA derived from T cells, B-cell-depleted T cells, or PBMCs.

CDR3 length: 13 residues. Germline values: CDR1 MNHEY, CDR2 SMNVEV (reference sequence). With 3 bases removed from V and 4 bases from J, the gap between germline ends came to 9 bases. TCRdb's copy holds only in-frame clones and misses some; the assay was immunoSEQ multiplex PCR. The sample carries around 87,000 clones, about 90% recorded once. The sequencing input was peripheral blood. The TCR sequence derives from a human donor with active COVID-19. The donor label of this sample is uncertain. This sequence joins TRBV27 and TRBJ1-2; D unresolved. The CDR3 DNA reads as TGTGCCAGCAGTTTCTCTATCGGCTATGGCTACACCTTC. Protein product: CASSFSIGYGYTF.